One TCR beta chain is described in this entry. These data belong to a study of blood T cell repertoires in COVID-19. Whole-study context: Material from acute and convalescent COVID-19 was sourced from the United States, Italy and Spain. Sources were T cells, B-cell-depleted T cells, or PBMCs; the material itself was cDNA or gDNA.

This CDR3 is built from 13 residues. The V end lost 5 bases, the J end lost 1 base, and 8 bases lay between the germline ends. In the authors' methods: Reference gene primer amplification gave estimated nucleated cell counts. Only in-frame clones appear in the TCRdb table, and some are missing; sequencing was by immunoSEQ multiplex PCR. From that table come the V and J calls and clone size; the DNA was used to work out D and trimming. The sample includes under 200,000 clones, roughly 84% of them seen just once. Sequenced sample: peripheral blood. The chain combines TRBV12-3 or TRBV12-4 with TRBJ1-1; D possibly corresponds to TRBD1 (5 bases). The source of this sequence is an elderly woman with acute or convalescent COVID-19. The CDR3 region is CASSDRSNTEAFF. CDR3 coding DNA: TGTGCCAGCAGTGACAGATCGAACACTGAAGCTTTCTTT.